The 19 T cell receptor beta chains below come from one sample, sequenced in a study of regulatory T cells in long-lasting Graves disease. Combining iRepertoire HTBI primers with Arm-PCR of CDR3 regions, the authors built TCR beta libraries. TCRdb called the multiplex PCR reads again in MiXCR, with one record for every CDR3 protein. The table lists some 250,000 distinct CDR3 sequences, about 20% of them singletons. The time point was: newly diagnosed GD, antithyroid drugs for less than 3 months. From PBMCs, RNA was extracted and then used to make the TCR library. The data were also submitted as part of a second study, on T cells in Graves' hyperthyroidism and ophthalmopathy.

Sequenced material: peripheral blood mononuclear cells (PBMCs), taken at new diagnosis, from a patient treated with antithyroid drugs. Receptor source: a woman in her 30s with Graves disease.

This clonotype was counted ten times or more. The chain recombines TRBV5-1 with TRBJ1-5; tentative D call: TRBD1 (5 bases). The ends were cut back, 1 base at V and 6 bases at J, with 11 bases in the middle. This CDR3 spans 14 amino acids. Germline V gene lookup returns CDR1 SGHRS and CDR2 YFSETQ. CDR3 sequence (DNA): TGCGCCAGCAGCTTGAGCTCAGGGACTCAGCCCCAGCATTTT. This sequence encodes CASSLSSGTQPQHF. Based on the CDR3 plus reference TRBV5-1 and TRBJ1-5, the full variable domain is KAGVTQTPRYLIKTRGQQVTLSCSPISGHRSVSWYQQTPGQGLQFLFEYFSETQRNKGNFPGRFSGRQFSNSRSEMNVSTLELGDSALYLCASSLSSGTQPQHFGDGTRLSIL.

This clonotype has a count of ten or more. The chain links TRBV15 to TRBJ2-7; possibly TRBD2 for D (6 bases). V was cut by 0 bases and J by 3 bases, with 12 bases left in between. This CDR3 comprises 15 residues. The V gene's germline CDR1 is LNHNV and CDR2 YYDKDF (reference sequence). The CDR3 sequence: CATSRDGLKNYEQYF. The CDR3 coding sequence is TGTGCCACCAGCAGAGATGGACTAAAGAACTACGAGCAGTACTTC.

The chain joins TRBV9 to TRBJ2-1, with D possibly matching TRBD2 (6 bases). The DNA end lines up better with TRBJ2-5; the J call may be wrong. Germline V gene sequence: CDR1 SGDLS, CDR2 YYNGEE. This CDR3 has 14 amino acids. The CDR3 region is CASSVDGRGETQYF. DNA for the CDR3: TGTGCCAGCAGCGTAGATGGGCGGGGAGAGACCCAGTACTTC.

This clonotype was seen only once. The chain employs TRBV20-1 and TRBJ1-2; 11 positions agree with TRBD1. The CDR3 loop spans 15 amino acids. CDR1 DFQATT and CDR2 SNEGSKA come from the germline V gene (reference sequence). V shed 1 base and J 3 bases; nucleotides not matched to a gene: 4. CDR3 DNA sequence: TGCAGTGCTAGAGCCCGGGACAGGGGGGACTATGGCTACACCTTC. Translation: CSARARDRGDYGYTF.

The rearrangement links TRBV10-3 to TRBJ1-1; the D is unclear. V was cut by 4 bases and J by 0 bases, with 12 bases left in between. CDR1 ENHRY and CDR2 SYGVKD come from the germline V gene. The CDR3 contains 15 residues. The CDR3: CAISARKTMNTEAFF. The DNA for the CDR3 is TGTGCCATCAGTGCCAGAAAAACCATGAACACTGAAGCTTTCTTT.

This clonotype showed up just a few times. The J gene is TRBJ1-2, the V gene TRBV20-1; D uncertain. CDR1 DFQATT and CDR2 SNEGSKA come from the germline V gene (reference sequence). Trimming left V 8 bases short and J 1 base short, with 14 bases between. This CDR3 is built from 13 residues. The DNA for the CDR3 is TGCAGTCCCTACCGAGACGATAACTATGGCTACACCTTC. It codes for CSPYRDDNYGYTF.

V and J are TRBV5-4 and TRBJ1-2; TRBD1 might be the D (6 bases). This CDR3 contains 15 residues. In germline, CDR1 is SGHNT, CDR2 YYREEE (reference sequence). V lost 0 bases and J 4 bases, leaving 13 bases between the germline ends. The CDR3 here is CASSLAGGDIYGYTF. The CDR3 nucleotides are TGTGCCAGCAGCTTGGCCGGGGGCGACATCTATGGCTACACCTTC.

Many counts were recorded for this clonotype. The V gene is TRBV11-2, the J gene TRBJ1-2; D not certain. Germline CDR1 SGHAT, CDR2 FQNNGV. With 0 bases removed from V and 4 bases from J, the gap between germline ends came to 9 bases. The CDR3 runs to 14 residues. DNA of the CDR3: TGTGCCAGCAGCTTAGACCCGGGGATCTATGGCTACACCTTC. Translating it yields CASSLDPGIYGYTF.

A note on this clonotype: This sequence is one base from a far larger clone and is likely a read error. CDR3 region: CASTPTGVALGGYIF. In DNA, the CDR3 is TGTGCCAGCACCCCGACAGGGGTCGCCTTGGGTGGCTACATCTTC. The chain combines TRBV3-1 with TRBJ1-2, with 8 nucleotides matching TRBD1. Germline assignment: CDR1 LGHDT and CDR2 YNNKEL (reference sequence). This CDR3 spans 15 amino acids.

The gene calls are TRBV9 and TRBJ2-6; D is unclear. In germline, CDR1 is SGDLS, CDR2 YYNGEE. Trimming shortened V by 6 bases and J by 0 bases, and 19 bases separated the two germline ends. The CDR3 is made up of 18 amino acids. This CDR3 reads CASTKTAARLSGANVLTF. The CDR3, as DNA: TGTGCCAGCACCAAAACGGCGGCACGCCTCTCTGGGGCCAACGTCCTGACTTTC.

This clonotype was detected ten times or more. DNA of the CDR3: TGCAGTGCAAGAACCGAGAACTATGGCTACACCTTC. Its protein is CSARTENYGYTF. The V and J genes are TRBV20-1 and TRBJ1-2; D unresolved. Germline V gene sequence: CDR1 DFQATT, CDR2 SNEGSKA (reference sequence). CDR3 length equals 12 residues. Deletions cut 6 bases from V and 2 bases from J, with 10 bases between.

The chain joins TRBV11-1 to TRBJ2-7; D might be TRBD2 (5 bases). CDR1 SGHAT and CDR2 FQDESV come from the germline V gene (reference sequence). The V gene lost 3 bases and the J gene lost 7 bases, with 16 bases spanning the gap. CDR3 length: 14 amino acids. The CDR3 protein is CASSLTPDFWEQYF. CDR3 nucleotide sequence: TGTGCCAGCAGCTTGACACCGGACTTTTGGGAGCAGTACTTC.

This clonotype appeared many times. The rearrangement links TRBV10-3 to TRBJ1-3; TRBD1 might be the D (6 bases). This CDR3 has 14 amino acids. Germline CDR1 is ENHRY and CDR2 is SYGVKD. V was shortened by 6 bases and J by 2 bases, with 11 bases between the two germline ends. The CDR3 bases are TGTGCCATCAGCCCGACAGGTGCTGGAAACACCATATATTTT. Amino acids: CAISPTGAGNTIYF.

This clonotype was detected many times. The rearrangement links TRBV6-1 to TRBJ2-7; D unresolved. The germline V and J ends were trimmed by 4 bases and 4 bases, with 11 bases remaining between them. Germline values: CDR1 MNHNS, CDR2 SASEGT. CDR3 length: 13 residues. The CDR3 sequence: CASSGELLYEQYF. The CDR3 DNA reads TGTGCCAGCAGTGGGGAACTCCTGTACGAGCAGTACTTC.

This clonotype was seen ten or more times. Being one base from a much bigger clone, this may be a read error. The CDR3 is CSAGSTGPFDEQYF. The CDR3 DNA reads TGCAGTGCTGGCTCGACAGGCCCCTTCGACGAGCAGTACTTC. The chain uses TRBV20-1 and TRBJ2-7; TRBD1 might be the D (6 bases). With 5 bases removed from V and 5 bases from J, the gap between germline ends came to 19 bases. CDR3 length: 14 residues. CDR1 is DFQATT, CDR2 SNEGSKA, per germline (reference sequence).

In this sample, this clonotype turned up many times. The chain has TRBV7-2 and TRBJ1-4, with 8 bases identical to TRBD1. Germline values: CDR1 SGHTA, CDR2 FQGNSA. J was trimmed by 8 bases and V by 4 bases; bases with no gene match: 9. The CDR3 totals 15 residues. CDR3 nucleotides: TGTGCCAGCAGCTATAAAACAGGGGGTACGGAAAAACTGTTTTTT. Amino acid sequence: CASSYKTGGTEKLFF. The complete variable domain, with remaining parts taken from reference TRBV7-2 and TRBJ1-4, reads GAGVSQSPSNKVTEKGKDVELRCDPISGHTALYWYRQSLGQGLEFLIYFQGNSAPDKSGLPSDRFSAERTGGSVSTLTIQRTQQEDSAVYLCASSYKTGGTEKLFFGSGTQLSVL.

This clonotype was found many times. CDR3 DNA sequence: TGTGCCAGCAGTTACGGGCAGGGAGGTGGAGATACGCAGTATTTT. Residues: CASSYGQGGGDTQYF. The chain employs TRBV6-2 or TRBV6-3 and TRBJ2-3; a possible D gene is TRBD2 (6 bases). CDR1 is MNHEY and CDR2 is SVGEGT in the germline V gene. Trimming stripped 2 bases from V and 5 bases from J, with 14 bases between. The CDR3 is 15 amino acids.

Ten or more counts support this clonotype. The rearrangement uses TRBV3-1 and TRBJ2-7; possible D gene TRBD1, 6 bases. CDR3 length: 14 amino acids. The V end was cut by 4 bases, the J end by 5 bases, with 15 bases between. Germline V gene lookup returns CDR1 LGHDT and CDR2 YNNKEL (reference sequence). The CDR3 nucleotides read TGTGCCAGCAGCCCCCGGGACACTCCGCACGAGCAGTACTTC. This sequence encodes CASSPRDTPHEQYF.

This clonotype was seen repeatedly, ten times or more. The V call is TRBV6-1, the J call TRBJ2-1; 10 bases agree with TRBD2. Germline V lookup: CDR1 MNHNS, CDR2 SASEGT. The CDR3 sequence is 17 residues long. V was pared by 5 bases and J by 2 bases, with 9 bases of the junction left unmatched. CDR3 bases: TGTGCCAGCAGTCGCCCGACTAGCGGGTTTACCTACAATGAGCAGTTCTTC. It translates to CASSRPTSGFTYNEQFF.